This TCR beta chain is from a study of T cells in Graves' hyperthyroidism and ophthalmopathy. Amplification of TCR beta CDR3 regions used RNA as the template. HTBI primers were employed in a first-round RT-PCR of the TCR CDR3. Via MiXCR, TCRdb re-called the multiplex PCR reads, giving one row per CDR3 protein. The sample includes 450,000 to 700,000 distinct CDR3 sequences, 40% to 55% of them seen just once. This clonotype was counted at least ten times. Its antigen is not known. Study-wide results and caveats: From stable hyperthyroidism, ophthalmopathy was separated by a 13 V-J model. The model anticipated ophthalmopathy a median about 6.5 months pre-onset.

The V gene's germline CDR1 is PRHDT and CDR2 FYEKMQ (reference sequence). This CDR3 contains 14 residues. Trimming left V 4 bases short and J 7 bases short, with 11 bases between. J is TRBJ1-6 and V is TRBV13; D possibly corresponds to TRBD1 (5 bases). The TCR originated in a woman between 18 and 29 years old with Graves' hyperthyroidism. What was sequenced was peripheral blood or thyroid tissue (not recorded which). The CDR3 sequence is CASSSGTPNSPLHF. CDR3 nucleotides: TGTGCCAGCAGCTCGGGGACGCCGAATTCACCCCTCCACTTT.